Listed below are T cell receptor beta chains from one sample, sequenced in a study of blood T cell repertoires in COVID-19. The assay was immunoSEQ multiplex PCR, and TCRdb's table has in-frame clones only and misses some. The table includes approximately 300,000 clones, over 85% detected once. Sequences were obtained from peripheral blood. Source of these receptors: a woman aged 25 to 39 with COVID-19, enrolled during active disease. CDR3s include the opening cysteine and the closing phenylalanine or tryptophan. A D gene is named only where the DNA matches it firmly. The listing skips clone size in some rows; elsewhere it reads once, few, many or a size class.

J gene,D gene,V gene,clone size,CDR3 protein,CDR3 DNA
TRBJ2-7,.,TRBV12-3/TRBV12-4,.,CASSLDTYEQYF,TGTGCCAGCAGTTTGGACACCTACGAGCAGTACTTC
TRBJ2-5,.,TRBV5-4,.,CASSKGIPNAQETQYF,TGTGCCAGCAGCAAGGGGATCCCAAACGCCCAAGAGACCCAGTACTTC
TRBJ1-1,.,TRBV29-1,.,CSAYREGTEAFF,TGCAGCGCCTACAGGGAGGGCACTGAAGCTTTCTTT
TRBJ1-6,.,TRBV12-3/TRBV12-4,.,CASTPRGNSPLHF,TGTGCCAGCACCCCAAGGGGGAATTCACCCCTCCACTTT
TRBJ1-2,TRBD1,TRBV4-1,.,CASSASPGGANYGYTF,TGCGCCAGCAGCGCCAGCCCAGGGGGCGCAAACTATGGCTACACCTTC
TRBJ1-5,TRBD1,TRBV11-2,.,CASSLDGTGADQPQHF,TGTGCCAGCAGCTTAGATGGTACAGGGGCTGATCAGCCCCAGCATTTT
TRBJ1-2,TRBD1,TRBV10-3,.,CAISQQGDSSKGYGYTF,TGTGCCATCAGCCAACAGGGGGACAGCTCGAAGGGCTATGGCTACACCTTC
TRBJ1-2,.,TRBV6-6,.,CASSYSSPTGIAGYTF,TGTGCCAGCAGTTACTCGAGTCCCACGGGGATCGCGGGCTACACCTTC
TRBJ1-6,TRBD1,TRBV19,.,CASSIEGQGNSPLHF,TGTGCCAGTAGTATCGAGGGACAGGGAAATTCACCCCTCCACTTT
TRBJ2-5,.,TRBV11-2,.,CASSQGPTGWETQYF,TGTGCCAGCAGCCAGGGGCCCACAGGGTGGGAGACCCAGTACTTC
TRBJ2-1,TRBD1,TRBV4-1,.,CASSNSGQGYNEQFF,TGCGCCAGCAGCAATTCGGGACAGGGCTACAATGAGCAGTTCTTC
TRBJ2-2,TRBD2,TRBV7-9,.,CASSSRLAGGDTGELFF,TGTGCCAGCAGCTCCCGGCTAGCGGGGGGTGACACCGGGGAGCTGTTTTTT
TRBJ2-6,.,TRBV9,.,CASSPALAPGHNVLTF,TGTGCCAGCAGCCCTGCTCTGGCCCCTGGTCACAACGTCCTGACTTTC
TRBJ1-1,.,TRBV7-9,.,CASTRRVARGTEAFF,TGTGCCAGCACCCGGCGGGTAGCCAGGGGCACTGAAGCTTTCTTT
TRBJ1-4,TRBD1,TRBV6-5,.,CASGDSSTNEKLFF,TGTGCCAGCGGGGACAGCTCAACTAATGAAAAACTGTTTTTT
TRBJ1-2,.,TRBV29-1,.,CSAGQTQSYTF,TGCAGCGCCGGACAGACCCAAAGCTACACCTTC
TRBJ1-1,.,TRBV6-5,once,CASTLGQGNTEAFF,TGTGCCAGCACCCTCGGTCAGGGGAACACTGAAGCTTTCTTT
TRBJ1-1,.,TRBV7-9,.,CASSLGSTEAFF,TGTGCCAGCAGCTTGGGGAGCACTGAAGCTTTCTTT
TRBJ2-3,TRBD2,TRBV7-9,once,CASSLGGGPTDTQYF,TGTGCCAGCAGCTTAGGCGGGGGGCCTACAGATACGCAGTATTTT
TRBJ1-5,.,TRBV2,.,CASSEALGGMGQPQHF,TGTGCCAGCAGTGAAGCTCTAGGGGGAATGGGGCAGCCCCAGCATTTT
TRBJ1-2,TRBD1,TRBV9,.,CASSRGTGGGYTF,TGTGCCAGCAGCCGCGGGACAGGGGGTGGCTACACCTTC
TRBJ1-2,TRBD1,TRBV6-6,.,CASKGQGIGDYGYTF,TGTGCCAGTAAGGGACAGGGGATCGGGGACTATGGCTACACCTTC
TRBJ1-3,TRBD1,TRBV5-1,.,CASSKGTGDPGNTIYF,TGCGCCAGCAGCAAAGGGACAGGGGATCCAGGAAACACCATATATTTT
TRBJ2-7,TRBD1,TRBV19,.,CASAIGTGGYEQYF,TGTGCCAGTGCGATCGGGACAGGGGGTTACGAGCAGTACTTC
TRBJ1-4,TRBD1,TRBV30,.,CACAAGTGPEKLFF,TGTGCCTGCGCCGCCGGGACAGGTCCCGAAAAACTGTTTTTT
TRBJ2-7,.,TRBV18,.,CASSPELGGYEQYF,TGTGCCAGCTCACCAGAGCTGGGGGGCTACGAGCAGTACTTC
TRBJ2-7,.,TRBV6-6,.,CASMGSPAGPLYEQYF,TGTGCCAGCATGGGTAGCCCAGCGGGCCCCCTATACGAGCAGTACTTC
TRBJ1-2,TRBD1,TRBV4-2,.,CASSQGDRDSGYGYTF,TGTGCCAGCAGCCAGGGTGACAGGGATTCGGGCTATGGCTACACCTTC
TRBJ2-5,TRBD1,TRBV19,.,CASSMVRGLGQETQYF,TGTGCCAGTAGTATGGTCAGGGGGCTTGGCCAAGAGACCCAGTACTTC
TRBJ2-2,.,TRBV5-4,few,CASSPARGTNTGELFF,TGTGCCAGCAGCCCCGCCCGGGGAACGAACACCGGGGAGCTGTTTTTT
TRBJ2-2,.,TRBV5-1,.,CASSLLEGHTGELFF,TGCGCCAGCAGCTTGTTGGAGGGGCACACCGGGGAGCTGTTTTTT
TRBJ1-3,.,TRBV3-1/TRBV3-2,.,CASTVGHFSGNTIYF,TGTGCCAGCACCGTAGGACATTTTTCTGGAAACACCATATATTTT
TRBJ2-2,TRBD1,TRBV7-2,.,CASRPDRVRTGELFF,TGTGCCAGCAGGCCTGACAGGGTTCGCACCGGGGAGCTGTTTTTT
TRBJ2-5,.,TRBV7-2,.,CASSRRVQETQYF,TGTGCCAGCAGCCGTCGGGTCCAAGAGACCCAGTACTTC
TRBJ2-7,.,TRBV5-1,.,CASSLGPKNTYEQYF,TGCGCCAGCAGCTTGGGGCCCAAGAACACCTACGAGCAGTACTTC
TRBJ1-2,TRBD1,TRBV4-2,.,CASSQDGTGAAYGYTF,TGTGCCAGCAGCCAAGACGGGACAGGGGCCGCCTATGGCTACACCTTC
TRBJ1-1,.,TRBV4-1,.,CASSQSNGVGFGTEAFF,TGCGCCAGCAGCCAATCCAACGGGGTCGGGTTTGGTACTGAAGCTTTCTTT
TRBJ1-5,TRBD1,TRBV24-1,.,CATSEAGTGNQPQHF,TGTGCCACCAGTGAGGCCGGGACAGGGAATCAGCCCCAGCATTTT
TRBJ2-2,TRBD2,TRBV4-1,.,CASSPGLAGVNTGELFF,TGCGCCAGCAGCCCGGGACTAGCGGGGGTGAACACCGGGGAGCTGTTTTTT
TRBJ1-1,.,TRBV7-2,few,CASSLNRGSMEAFF,TGTGCCAGCAGCCTAAACCGGGGGTCTATGGAAGCTTTCTTT
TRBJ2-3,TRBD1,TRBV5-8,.,CASSLDRGLNTDTQYF,TGTGCCAGCAGCTTGGATAGGGGGCTAAACACAGATACGCAGTATTTT
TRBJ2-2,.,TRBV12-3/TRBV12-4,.,CASSLARGGELFF,TGTGCCAGCAGTTTAGCACGGGGCGGGGAGCTGTTTTTT
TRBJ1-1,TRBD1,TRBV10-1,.,CASSAFRGASTEAFF,TGCGCCAGCAGTGCCTTCAGGGGGGCCAGCACTGAAGCTTTCTTT
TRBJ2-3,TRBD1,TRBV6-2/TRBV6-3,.,CASSYGWTGGVYTQYF,TGTGCCAGCAGTTACGGATGGACAGGGGGCGTGTATACGCAGTATTTT
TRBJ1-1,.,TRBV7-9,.,CASSFGGNTEAFF,TGTGCCAGCAGCTTTGGGGGCAACACTGAAGCTTTCTTT
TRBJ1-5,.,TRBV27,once,CASSSMTGLYSNQPQHF,TGTGCCAGCAGTTCCATGACAGGACTTTATAGCAATCAGCCCCAGCATTTT
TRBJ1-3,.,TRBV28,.,CASTLDGVIGNTIYF,TGTGCCAGCACCCTTGACGGGGTAATTGGAAACACCATATATTTT
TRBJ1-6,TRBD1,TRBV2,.,CASSPGTANSPLHF,TGTGCCAGCAGCCCCGGGACAGCTAATTCACCCCTCCACTTT
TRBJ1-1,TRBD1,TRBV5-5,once,CASSRQGWNTEAFF,TGTGCCAGCAGTCGACAGGGTTGGAACACTGAAGCTTTCTTT
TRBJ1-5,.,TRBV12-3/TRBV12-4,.,CASSPGLWWPQHF,TGTGCCAGCAGTCCGGGACTTTGGTGGCCCCAGCATTTT
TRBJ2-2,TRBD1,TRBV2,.,CATRRDSLNTGELFF,TGTGCCACCCGCAGGGACAGCTTGAACACCGGGGAGCTGTTTTTT
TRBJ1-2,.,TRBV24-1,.,CATSDSTGSRYTF,TGTGCCACCAGTGACTCGACAGGATCCCGCTACACCTTC
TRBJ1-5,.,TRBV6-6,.,CATTTGMDQPQHF,TGTGCCACCACAACAGGTATGGATCAGCCCCAGCATTTT